These 20 T cell receptor beta chains came from one sample sequenced in a study of T cells after somatic rescue of genetic block. Profiling relied on immunoSEQ multiplex PCR, and the TCRdb table lists in-frame clones only, not all of them. Of approximately 71,000 clones in the sample, about nine tenths were seen once. Input material: peripheral blood mononuclear cells (PBMCs). These receptor sequences come from a man aged 35 to 55.

This chain joins TRBV9 and TRBJ2-1; either TRBD1 or TRBD2 may fit D (6 bases each). Trimming took off 4 bases at V and 2 bases at J, with 34 bases between the two ends. Germline V lookup: CDR1 SGDLS, CDR2 YYNGEE. The CDR3 is 22 amino acids. The DNA of the CDR3 is TGTGCCAGCAGCCCACCACTACCTTCGTGGGGGGCGCCCCGCGGGGCCTACAATGAGCAGTTCTTC. Translating gives CASSPPLPSWGAPRGAYNEQFF.

This chain uses TRBV5-1 with TRBJ2-7; no firm D call. The CDR3 sequence is 14 residues long. The V gene lost 0 bases and the J gene lost 2 bases, with 9 bases spanning the gap. The germline CDR1 and CDR2 sequences are SGHRS and YFSETQ. The CDR3 region is CASSLGPAPYEQYF. In DNA form, the CDR3 reads TGCGCCAGCAGCTTGGGGCCAGCCCCCTACGAGCAGTACTTC. The full variable domain, in which reference TRBV5-1 and TRBJ2-7 provide the parts outside the CDR3, is KAGVTQTPRYLIKTRGQQVTLSCSPISGHRSVSWYQQTPGQGLQFLFEYFSETQRNKGNFPGRFSGRQFSNSRSEMNVSTLELGDSALYLCASSLGPAPYEQYFGPGTRLTVT.

The V and J genes are TRBV27 and TRBJ2-1; the D gene is possibly TRBD1 (5 bases). The V end lost 5 bases, the J end lost 5 bases, and 10 bases lay between the germline ends. The germline V gene encodes CDR1 MNHEY and CDR2 SMNVEV (reference sequence). This CDR3 contains 13 residues. The CDR3 is CASSLLDNNEQFF. CDR3 bases: TGTGCCAGCAGTCTCCTGGACAACAATGAGCAGTTCTTC.

The gene calls are TRBV16 and TRBJ2-7; possible D gene TRBD2, 6 bases. The V and J ends lost 2 bases and 3 bases respectively, with 17 bases between them. The CDR3 extends over 16 amino acids. In germline, CDR1 is KGHSY, CDR2 FQNENV. CDR3 coding DNA: TGTGCCAGCAGCCAAATAGGGACTGCCTTCGGCTACGAGCAGTACTTC. The encoded protein is CASSQIGTAFGYEQYF.

J is TRBJ1-2 and V is TRBV6-5, with 8 bases fitting TRBD1. The CDR3 covers 15 residues. Germline CDR1 reads MNHEY; CDR2 reads SVGAGI. Germline trimming cut 0 bases from V and 2 bases from J; bases unmatched to any gene: 2. The chain's CDR3 is CASSYSGQANYGYTF. The CDR3 region has the DNA TGTGCCAGCAGTTACTCGGGACAGGCCAACTATGGCTACACCTTC.

The chain recombines TRBV5-1 with TRBJ1-2; D gene unclear. The CDR3 runs to 13 residues. V lost 0 bases, J lost 8 bases, and 11 bases lay in between. CDR1 is SGHRS, CDR2 YFSETQ, per germline. CDR3 in DNA: TGCGCCAGCAGCTTGGCCCTGCCAAGGGGCTACACCTTC. Protein sequence: CASSLALPRGYTF.

This chain uses TRBV2 with TRBJ2-1; the D gene could be TRBD1 or TRBD2 (6 bases each). This CDR3 contains 14 residues. CDR1 and CDR2 (germline): SNHLY, FYNNEI. V lost 1 base to trimming and J lost 6 bases, with 10 bases between them. CDR3 nucleotides: TGTGCCAGCAGTGAAGAGGGGGGCCCCAATGAGCAGTTCTTC. This encodes CASSEEGGPNEQFF. The whole variable domain, filled in from reference TRBV2 and TRBJ2-1, reads EPEVTQTPSHQVTQMGQEVILRCVPISNHLYFYWYRQILGQKVEFLVSFYNNEISEKSEIFDDQFSVERPDGSNFTLKIRSTKLEDSAMYFCASSEEGGPNEQFFGPGTRLTVL.

This clone was counted only a few times. The V and J genes are TRBV19 and TRBJ2-5; 14 bases are shared with TRBD2. With 1 base clipped from V and 4 bases from J, the junction kept 8 bases outside the gene matches. Germline CDR1 is LNHDA and CDR2 is SQIVND (reference sequence). The CDR3 covers 18 residues. CDR3 in amino acids: CASSIVSPGLAGVETQYF. The CDR3 DNA follows: TGTGCCAGTAGTATAGTTTCGCCGGGACTAGCGGGAGTAGAGACCCAGTACTTC. The full variable domain, in which reference TRBV19 and TRBJ2-5 provide the parts outside the CDR3, is DGGITQSPKYLFRKEGQNVTLSCEQNLNHDAMYWYRQDPGQGLRLIYYSQIVNDFQKGDIAEGYSVSREKKESFPLTVTSAQKNPTAFYLCASSIVSPGLAGVETQYFGPGTRLLVL.

The chain couples TRBV18 to TRBJ2-7, with D hard to call. Per germline, CDR1 KGHSH and CDR2 LQKENI. V was clipped by 3 bases and J by 3 bases, with 15 bases between them. The CDR3 is 15 residues long. The CDR3 DNA reads TGTGCCAGCTCACCGAAACCGGGCCAAGGCTACGAGCAGTACTTC. Protein product: CASSPKPGQGYEQYF.

This chain connects TRBV11-3 to TRBJ2-1; weak D call: TRBD2 (6 bases). This CDR3 is 15 amino acids long. From germline, CDR1 is SGHNT and CDR2 YENEEA. V was trimmed by 5 bases and J by 4 bases, leaving 15 bases between them. The CDR3 spells CASSTREDSYNEQFF. Here the CDR3 DNA reads TGTGCCAGCAGCACGAGGGAGGACTCTTACAATGAGCAGTTCTTC.

The table lists this clone with a count of one. The chain employs TRBV10-3 and TRBJ1-2, with a tentative D call TRBD1 (6 bases). V dropped 0 bases and J dropped 0 bases, with 8 bases sitting between them. Per germline, CDR1 ENHRY and CDR2 SYGVKD. The CDR3 has 15 amino acids. The CDR3 DNA sequence: TGTGCCATCAGTGAGTCGAGGACAGCTAACTATGGCTACACCTTC. Translation gives CAISESRTANYGYTF.

The CDR3 region is CASSSGVRDGLSYEQYF. DNA for the CDR3: TGTGCCAGCAGCTCGGGGGTCCGGGACGGTCTCTCCTACGAGCAGTACTTC. The chain joins TRBV11-2 to TRBJ2-7; D possibly corresponds to TRBD2 (6 bases). CDR3 length equals 17 residues. Trimming left V 4 bases short and J 0 bases short, with 19 bases between. Germline-derived CDR1 and CDR2 are SGHAT and FQNNGV.

The chain couples TRBV6-1 to TRBJ1-3, with D possibly TRBD1 on 6 matching bases. Germline assignment: CDR1 MNHNS and CDR2 SASEGT. The CDR3 length is 17 residues. V dropped 2 bases and J dropped 0 bases, with 14 bases sitting between them. The CDR3 sequence is CASSEPGTLFSGNTIYF. The CDR3 nucleotides read TGTGCCAGCAGTGAACCAGGGACACTTTTCTCTGGAAACACCATATATTTT.

The chain recombines TRBV2 with TRBJ2-5; D not resolved. CDR1 is SNHLY and CDR2 is FYNNEI in the germline V gene. This CDR3 is built from 11 residues. The germline V and J ends were trimmed by 7 bases and 0 bases, with 3 bases remaining between them. The CDR3 reads CASNYQETQYF. CDR3 nucleotide sequence: TGTGCCAGCAACTACCAAGAGACCCAGTACTTC. Together with reference TRBV2 and TRBJ2-5, the CDR3 gives the full variable domain: EPEVTQTPSHQVTQMGQEVILRCVPISNHLYFYWYRQILGQKVEFLVSFYNNEISEKSEIFDDQFSVERPDGSNFTLKIRSTKLEDSAMYFCASNYQETQYFGPGTRLLVL.

Concerning this clone itself: One end of the junction fails to match germline, which may point to a read error. V is TRBV5-6 and J is TRBJ2-4, with 11 bases aligning to TRBD2. This CDR3 has 13 amino acids. Per the germline V gene, CDR1 is SGHDT and CDR2 is YYEEEE. In DNA form, the CDR3 reads TGTGCCAGCAACCCTAGCGGGGGGACCTACAAGAACTTC. Translated, it gives CASNPSGGTYKNF.

In this sample, this clone turned up once. The V call is TRBV19, the J call TRBJ2-2; D is unclear. Germline V CDR1 and CDR2: LNHDA, SQIVND (reference sequence). The CDR3 loop spans 14 amino acids. V was trimmed by 4 bases and J by 0 bases, leaving 6 bases between them. CDR3 protein: CASSTPTNTGELFF. CDR3 DNA: TGTGCCAGTAGTACCCCGACGAACACCGGGGAGCTGTTTTTT.

This clone is a singleton in its sample. V is TRBV18 and J is TRBJ2-7; D call uncertain. V dropped 3 bases and J dropped 7 bases, with 16 bases sitting between them. The CDR3 has 14 amino acids. Germline V gene sequence: CDR1 KGHSH, CDR2 LQKENI. CDR3: CASSPEPQSREQYF. Written as DNA, the CDR3 is TGTGCCAGCTCACCCGAACCTCAGAGCCGGGAGCAGTACTTC.

The chain employs TRBV10-3 and TRBJ2-5; 8 bases line up with TRBD1. Matching the DNA end better, TRBJ2-7 makes the J call doubtful. This CDR3 comprises 13 residues. The germline V gene has CDR1 ENHRY and CDR2 SYGVKD. The CDR3 bases are TGTGCCATCAGAGAGACAGGGGACTACGAGCAGTACTTC. Protein product: CAIRETGDYEQYF.

The rearrangement joins TRBV4-1 to TRBJ2-5; the match to TRBD1 covers 8 bases. The CDR3 has 14 residues. Germline V gene data show CDR1 as MGHRA and CDR2 as YSYEKL. Germline trimming cut 4 bases from V and 0 bases from J; bases unmatched to any gene: 1. The CDR3 region is CASSRTGYQETQYF. The CDR3 DNA is TGCGCCAGCAGCCGGACAGGGTACCAAGAGACCCAGTACTTC.

The genes are TRBV6-1 and TRBJ1-1; 7 nucleotides align to TRBD1. From germline, CDR1 is MNHNS and CDR2 SASEGT. Trimming took 6 bases from V and 6 from J; bases not matched to a gene: 4. The CDR3 consists of 12 residues. CDR3 region: CASRTGVAEAFF. The CDR3 nucleotides read TGTGCCAGCAGAACAGGGGTCGCTGAAGCTTTCTTT.